The rows below give T cell receptor beta chains drawn from one sample of a study of yellow fever vaccine responses in identical twins. Each CDR3 protein is one row after TCRdb ran MiXCR on the RT-PCR reads. Of over 3,000 distinct CDR3 sequences in the sample, 70% to 90% were seen once. This sample comprised T cells from blood (PBMCs), unsorted or a sorted subset (not recorded which), obtained before or after yellow fever vaccination (not recorded which). The receptor source for this set is a woman between 18 and 29 years old who received the yellow fever vaccine. Each CDR3 is given with its conserved first and last residue. The order of the fields is J gene, CDR3 length, clone size, D gene, V gene, CDR3 DNA, CDR3 protein. A D gene is named only where the DNA matches it firmly. A row's size may be missing; if present it is once, few, many or a size class.

>TRBJ2-3|13|-|-|TRBV29-1
TGCAGCGTACGCAGGGGCGGCACAGATACGCAGTATTTT
CSVRRGGTDTQYF
>TRBJ2-7|12|once|-|TRBV7-9
TGTGCCAGCAGCGAAGGGAGGTACGAGCAGTACTTC
CASSEGRYEQYF
>TRBJ2-1|14|-|TRBD2|TRBV18
TGTGCCAGCTCACCCCCCCCACTAGCGAATGAGCAGTTCTTC
CASSPPPLANEQFF
>TRBJ2-1|14|-|-|TRBV18
TGTGCCAGCTCATTTCTCCGGGACTACAATGAGCAGTTCTTC
CASSFLRDYNEQFF
>TRBJ2-7|15|-|-|TRBV18
TGTGCCAGCTCACCCCTGTCCAGCAGGACCCACGAGCAGTACTTC
CASSPLSSRTHEQYF
>TRBJ1-1|14|-|-|TRBV11-3
TGTGCCAGCAGCTTATCTTCCGGACAGCAAGAAGCTTTCTTT
CASSLSSGQQEAFF
>TRBJ2-1|12|-|-|TRBV29-1
TGCAGCGCGGATAATTCCTACAATGAGCAGTTCTTC
CSADNSYNEQFF
>TRBJ2-1|15|few|-|TRBV4-3
TGCGCCAGCAGCCAAGAGGAGGGCTCCTACAATGAGCAGTTCTTC
CASSQEEGSYNEQFF
>TRBJ2-1|11|-|-|TRBV20-1
TGCAGTGCTAGGCCGGCCAATGAGCAGTTCTTC
CSARPANEQFF
>TRBJ1-1|12|few|-|TRBV6-4
TGTGCCACCATGACCCGGAACACTGAAGCTTTCTTT
CATMTRNTEAFF
>TRBJ2-1|14|-|-|TRBV11-1
TGTGCCAGCAGCTTATGGGTTGACTACAATGAGCAGTTCTTC
CASSLWVDYNEQFF
>TRBJ2-7|15|-|-|TRBV4-3
TGCGCCAGCAGCCAGCAACGGACAGCCTCCTACGAGCAGTACTTC
CASSQQRTASYEQYF
>TRBJ2-1|14|-|-|TRBV11-1
TGTGCCAGCTCGCAAGGCGGAGATTACAATGAGCAGTTCTTC
CASSQGGDYNEQFF
>TRBJ2-5|14|few|-|TRBV20-1
TGCAGTGCTAGGGGGGATAATCCCTCAGAGACCCAGTACTTC
CSARGDNPSETQYF
>TRBJ1-2|13|few|-|TRBV2
TGTGCCAGCAGTGATTCAGCTCCTTATGGCTACACCTTC
CASSDSAPYGYTF
>TRBJ2-7|16|-|-|TRBV11-1
TGTGCCAGCAGCTTAGGAGCTAGTAATACTCTCTACGAGCAGTACTTC
CASSLGASNTLYEQYF
>TRBJ1-5|16|once|-|TRBV2
TGTGCCAGCAGTGATGGACAGACAGGTCTGGTTCAGCCCCAGCATTTT
CASSDGQTGLVQPQHF
>TRBJ1-2|14|few|-|TRBV5-1
TGCGCCAGCAGCTTGGGACTACCGCGCTATGGCTACACCTTC
CASSLGLPRYGYTF
>TRBJ2-5|14|once|TRBD1|TRBV4-2
TGTGCCAGCAGCAGGACAGGGGGCGGTGAGACCCAGTACTTC
CASSRTGGGETQYF
>TRBJ2-3|16|once|TRBD1|TRBV13
TGTGCCAGCAGCTTGGGAGACAGGGGGCTGGCAGATACGCAGTATTTT
CASSLGDRGLADTQYF
>TRBJ2-7|14|-|-|TRBV11-3
TGTGCCAGCAGCTTAGACCGGCTCTCCTACGAGCAGTACTTC
CASSLDRLSYEQYF
>TRBJ1-1|12|few|-|TRBV29-1
TGCAGCGTTGGACGGATGAACACTGAAGCTTTCTTT
CSVGRMNTEAFF
>TRBJ2-1|15|-|TRBD1|TRBV13
TGTGCCAGCAGCCAGGGACAGGGGGCCTACAATGAGCAGTTCTTC
CASSQGQGAYNEQFF
>TRBJ2-4|12|-|-|TRBV11-3
TGTGCCAGCAGTCGTGAGCAGAGCATTCAGTACTTC
CASSREQSIQYF
>TRBJ2-5|13|-|-|TRBV11-3
TGTGCCAGCAGCTTAGTGGGGAGGGAGACCCAGTACTTC
CASSLVGRETQYF
>TRBJ2-7|15|once|-|TRBV14
TGTGCCAGCAGCCAAGATGGAAGGGGTTGGTACGAGCAGTACTTC
CASSQDGRGWYEQYF
>TRBJ2-1|12|-|-|TRBV3-1
TGTGCCAGCAGCCAAGGGGAGCTCGGGCAGTTCTTC
CASSQGELGQFF